Each of the 29 T cell receptor beta chains below was sequenced from the same sample in a study of regulatory T cells in long-lasting Graves disease. Building the TCR beta libraries relied on iRepertoire HTBI primers, and CDR3 regions underwent Arm-PCR. Each CDR3 protein gets one entry after TCRdb re-called the multiplex PCR reads with MiXCR. The sample includes 400,000 to 500,000 distinct CDR3 sequences, roughly 15% of them seen just once. Time point given: newly diagnosed GD, antithyroid drugs for less than 3 months. RNA isolated from PBMCs was used to make the TCR library. This sample was shared with a second study, whose subject was T cells in Graves' hyperthyroidism and ophthalmopathy.

Here the sequenced sample was peripheral blood mononuclear cells (PBMCs), taken at new diagnosis, from a patient treated with antithyroid drugs. The receptor set was obtained from a woman in her forties with Graves disease.

This rearrangement joins TRBV3-1 to TRBJ2-1; 7 positions agree with TRBD2. The CDR3 covers 14 residues. Germline CDR1 LGHDT, CDR2 YNNKEL (reference sequence). J was trimmed by 8 bases and V by 1 base; bases with no gene match: 5. The CDR3 loop reads CASSQGGLADEQFF. The CDR3 DNA reads TGTGCCAGCAGCCAAGGGGGTCTAGCGGATGAGCAGTTCTTC.

There are many counts of this clonotype. The V call is TRBV27, the J call TRBJ2-3; 8 bases are a match to TRBD2. This CDR3 is built from 15 residues. Germline-derived CDR1 and CDR2 are MNHEY and SMNVEV (reference sequence). J gave up 4 bases and V 6 bases, and 9 bases lay outside the gene matches. This CDR3 reads CASSAGTSYADTQYF. CDR3 bases: TGTGCCAGCAGCGCCGGGACTAGTTACGCAGATACGCAGTATTTT.

At least ten counts were recorded for this clonotype. The gene calls are TRBV6-1 and TRBJ1-2; D remains unclear. This CDR3 spans 13 amino acids. Germline values: CDR1 MNHNS, CDR2 SASEGT. V was trimmed by 1 base and J by 5 bases, leaving 8 bases between them. Here the CDR3 DNA reads TGTGCCAGCAGTGAAGACAGTGATTATGGCTACACCTTC. The encoded protein is CASSEDSDYGYTF.

Ten or more counts support this clonotype. The chain is built from TRBV28 and TRBJ1-5, with D unclear. Trimming removed 6 bases at V and 0 bases at J, with 12 bases between. Germline-derived CDR1 and CDR2 are MDHEN and SYDVKM. The CDR3 is 15 amino acids. As DNA, the CDR3 is TGTGCCAGCAGACCCGACGGGGTTAGCAATCAGCCCCAGCATTTT. Amino acids: CASRPDGVSNQPQHF.

In its sample, this clonotype was seen a few times. The J gene is TRBJ1-2, the V gene TRBV27; 8 bases match TRBD1. The CDR3 totals 16 residues. V lost 7 bases, J lost 8 bases, and 18 bases stayed unmatched. Germline V lookup: CDR1 MNHEY, CDR2 SMNVEV (reference sequence). CDR3 sequence (DNA): TGTGCCAGCACCCGGACAGGGAGGATTAAATCGGACGGCTACACCTTC. This gives the protein CASTRTGRIKSDGYTF.

This chain uses TRBV2 with TRBJ2-7, with a tentative D call TRBD1 (6 bases). This CDR3 has 14 amino acids. With 5 bases removed from V and 3 bases from J, the gap between germline ends came to 14 bases. Germline loops: CDR1 SNHLY, CDR2 FYNNEI. The chain's CDR3 is CASSRRDNVYEQYF. The CDR3 DNA follows: TGTGCCAGCAGTCGCCGGGACAACGTCTACGAGCAGTACTTC. The full variable domain, completed using reference TRBV2 and TRBJ2-7, is EPEVTQTPSHQVTQMGQEVILRCVPISNHLYFYWYRQILGQKVEFLVSFYNNEISEKSEIFDDQFSVERPDGSNFTLKIRSTKLEDSAMYFCASSRRDNVYEQYFGPGTRLTVT.

This clonotype was picked up many times. This rearrangement joins TRBV2 to TRBJ2-6, with D unresolved. This CDR3 has 15 amino acids. Germline V lookup: CDR1 SNHLY, CDR2 FYNNEI. The V and J ends lost 3 bases and 0 bases respectively, with 6 bases between them. The CDR3 loop reads CASSEGHSGANVLTF. DNA for the CDR3: TGTGCCAGCAGTGAGGGCCACTCTGGGGCCAACGTCCTGACTTTC. Full variable domain (remainder filled in from reference TRBV2 and TRBJ2-6): EPEVTQTPSHQVTQMGQEVILRCVPISNHLYFYWYRQILGQKVEFLVSFYNNEISEKSEIFDDQFSVERPDGSNFTLKIRSTKLEDSAMYFCASSEGHSGANVLTFGAGSRLTVL.

This clonotype was recorded at least ten times. The chain joins TRBV7-8 to TRBJ2-7; D is possibly TRBD1 (5 bases). This CDR3 has 15 amino acids. Trimming shortened V by 1 base and J by 1 base, and 11 bases separated the two germline ends. Germline CDR1 reads SGHVS; CDR2 reads FQNEAQ. The CDR3 reads CASSLVQGASYEQYF. The CDR3 nucleotides are TGTGCCAGCAGCTTAGTCCAGGGCGCATCCTACGAGCAGTACTTC. Full variable domain (rest looked up from reference TRBV7-8 and TRBJ2-7): GAGVSQSPRYKVAKRGQDVALRCDPISGHVSLFWYQQALGQGPEFLTYFQNEAQLDKSGLPSDRFFAERPEGSVSTLKIQRTQQEDSAVYLCASSLVQGASYEQYFGPGTRLTVT.

The gene calls are TRBV24-1 and TRBJ1-5; D not certain. This CDR3 is built from 12 residues. CDR1 KGHDR and CDR2 SFDVKD come from the germline V gene. V lost 3 bases to trimming and J lost 6 bases, with 5 bases between them. The CDR3 sequence is CATSDRSQPQHF. The CDR3 nucleotides read TGTGCCACCAGTGATCGGAGTCAGCCCCAGCATTTT.

This clonotype was picked up a small number of times. The chain couples TRBV5-4 to TRBJ1-2; D is undetermined. V dropped 7 bases and J dropped 5 bases, with 12 bases sitting between them. CDR3 length: 12 amino acids. The germline CDR1 and CDR2 sequences are SGHNT and YYREEE (reference sequence). CDR3 residues: CASHRNGYGYTF. As DNA, the CDR3 is TGTGCCAGCCACCGGAATGGATATGGCTACACCTTC.

Ten or more counts support this clonotype. The CDR3 DNA sequence: TGTGCCAGCAGCTTAGCGACAGGGACGCCCCAGCATTTT. Translation gives CASSLATGTPQHF. The V gene is TRBV7-2, the J gene TRBJ1-5; 7 bases align to TRBD1. Germline V lookup: CDR1 SGHTA, CDR2 FQGNSA. This CDR3 is 13 amino acids long. After removal of 0 bases from V and 9 bases from J, the junction contained 2 bases not matched to a gene.

This clonotype was counted a few times. This chain uses TRBV2 with TRBJ2-2; TRBD2 matches at 9 bases. This CDR3 spans 14 amino acids. Germline V gives CDR1 SNHLY, CDR2 FYNNEI. V lost 7 bases and J lost 6; bases outside the gene matches: 6. The CDR3 DNA follows: TGTGCCAGCAATAGCGGGAGTTCCGCCGGGGAGCTGTTTTTT. Protein sequence: CASNSGSSAGELFF. Full variable domain (missing parts from reference TRBV2 and TRBJ2-2): EPEVTQTPSHQVTQMGQEVILRCVPISNHLYFYWYRQILGQKVEFLVSFYNNEISEKSEIFDDQFSVERPDGSNFTLKIRSTKLEDSAMYFCASNSGSSAGELFFGEGSRLTVL.

The table lists this clonotype with many counts. V and J are TRBV11-2 and TRBJ2-2; 7 bases map to TRBD2. V shed 2 bases, J shed 0 bases, and the junction held 12 bases outside the gene matches. CDR1 and CDR2 (germline): SGHAT, FQNNGV. This CDR3 comprises 19 residues. The CDR3: CASSLILAVYYANTGELFF. CDR3 DNA sequence: TGTGCCAGCAGCTTAATCCTAGCGGTCTATTACGCGAACACCGGGGAGCTGTTTTTT. Complete variable domain (other parts from reference TRBV11-2 and TRBJ2-2): EAGVAQSPRYKIIEKRQSVAFWCNPISGHATLYWYQQILGQGPKLLIQFQNNGVVDDSQLPKDRFSAERLKGVDSTLKIQPAKLEDSAVYLCASSLILAVYYANTGELFFGEGSRLTVL.

The chain links TRBV12-5 to TRBJ1-6; D is ambiguous. Germline loops: CDR1 LGHNT, CDR2 FRNRAP. The CDR3 has 15 amino acids. V gave up 2 bases and J gave up 3 bases, with 8 bases separating them. The CDR3: CASGLMGRYNSPLHF. The CDR3 DNA is TGTGCTAGTGGTTTGATGGGCCGCTATAATTCACCCCTCCACTTT.

Many counts were recorded for this clonotype. The chain employs TRBV28 and TRBJ2-7; tentatively, D is TRBD2 (5 bases). Germline V gives CDR1 MDHEN, CDR2 SYDVKM. Deletions cut 6 bases from V and 2 bases from J, with 17 bases between. The CDR3 is made up of 15 amino acids. For the CDR3, the DNA is TGTGCCAGCAGCCCCACCGGGATCGCCGCCTACGAGCAGTACTTC. It specifies CASSPTGIAAYEQYF.

This clonotype was observed a single time. The rearrangement joins TRBV6-5 to TRBJ2-1; D is uncertain. The CDR3 is 14 amino acids. V was pared by 0 bases and J by 6 bases, with 9 bases between. Germline CDR1 is MNHEY and CDR2 is SVGAGI. CDR3 in DNA: TGTGCCAGCAGTTACTCGCAGGCAAGCAATGAGCAGTTCTTC. It encodes CASSYSQASNEQFF.

There are many counts of this clonotype. The chain combines TRBV3-1 with TRBJ2-1; no firm D call. The CDR3 is 14 amino acids. V was clipped by 0 bases and J by 6 bases, with 9 bases between them. From germline, CDR1 is LGHDT and CDR2 YNNKEL (reference sequence). CDR3 sequence: CASSQDYLFNEQFF. CDR3 in DNA: TGTGCCAGCAGCCAAGATTATCTATTCAATGAGCAGTTCTTC.

This clonotype appeared many times. The chain joins TRBV30 to TRBJ2-7; D uncertain. This CDR3 has 12 amino acids. Deletions cut 0 bases from V and 4 bases from J, with 7 bases between. Germline CDR1 and CDR2: GTSNPN and SVGIG (reference sequence). CDR3 residues: CAWSVPGYEQYF. The CDR3 nucleotides are TGTGCCTGGAGTGTACCGGGTTACGAGCAGTACTTC.

This rearrangement joins TRBV20-1 to TRBJ1-5, with D possibly matching TRBD1 (5 bases). Germline V gene data show CDR1 as DFQATT and CDR2 as SNEGSKA (reference sequence). Trimming shortened V by 1 base and J by 3 bases, and 10 bases separated the two germline ends. The CDR3 totals 14 residues. CDR3 in amino acids: CSARADSFNQPQHF. The CDR3 DNA sequence: TGCAGTGCTAGAGCCGACAGCTTCAATCAGCCCCAGCATTTT.

V usage is TRBV9 and J usage is TRBJ2-2, with 9 positions matching TRBD2. Germline CDR1 SGDLS, CDR2 YYNGEE. J was trimmed by 0 bases and V by 0 bases; bases with no gene match: 9. The CDR3 is made up of 19 amino acids. The chain's CDR3 is CASSVGGGRGFANTGELFF. The CDR3 nucleotides are TGTGCCAGCAGCGTAGGTGGCGGGAGGGGGTTCGCGAACACCGGGGAGCTGTTTTTT.

CDR3 loop: CASSSRGWGETQYF. The CDR3 coding sequence is TGCGCCAGCAGCTCCAGGGGCTGGGGGGAGACCCAGTACTTC. This chain connects TRBV5-1 to TRBJ2-5; a weak D match, TRBD1 (6 bases). V gave up 3 bases and J gave up 5 bases, with 14 bases separating them. Germline lookup yields CDR1 SGHRS and CDR2 YFSETQ. The CDR3 totals 14 residues. Looking up the rest from reference TRBV5-1 and TRBJ2-5 gives the full variable domain: KAGVTQTPRYLIKTRGQQVTLSCSPISGHRSVSWYQQTPGQGLQFLFEYFSETQRNKGNFPGRFSGRQFSNSRSEMNVSTLELGDSALYLCASSSRGWGETQYFGPGTRLLVL.

This clonotype appeared many times. The chain has TRBV2 and TRBJ1-5; a weak D match, TRBD1 (5 bases). CDR1 SNHLY and CDR2 FYNNEI come from the germline V gene. The V end lost 4 bases, the J end lost 0 bases, and 7 bases lay between the germline ends. This CDR3 spans 14 amino acids. CDR3 in amino acids: CASSGGNSNQPQHF. CDR3 bases: TGTGCCAGCAGTGGGGGGAATAGCAATCAGCCCCAGCATTTT.

V usage is TRBV20-1 and J usage is TRBJ2-1; no clear D gene. The CDR3 contains 13 residues. With 0 bases removed from V and 5 bases from J, the gap between germline ends came to 8 bases. CDR1 is DFQATT, CDR2 SNEGSKA, per germline (reference sequence). The CDR3 sequence is CSARDLRNNEQFF. The CDR3 nucleotides read TGCAGTGCTAGAGATTTACGAAACAATGAGCAGTTCTTC.

This chain links TRBV3-1 with TRBJ1-2; tentative D call: TRBD1 (5 bases). The CDR3 contains 14 residues. Trimming pared 2 bases from V and 6 bases from J, leaving 13 bases between. Germline-derived CDR1 and CDR2 are LGHDT and YNNKEL (reference sequence). CDR3 coding DNA: TGTGCCAGCAGCCAATCAGGGCTACCTCATGGCTACACCTTC. Translated: CASSQSGLPHGYTF.

This clonotype has a count of ten or more. The chain uses TRBV5-1 and TRBJ2-1; 10 positions agree with TRBD2. J gave up 0 bases and V 2 bases, and 8 bases lay outside the gene matches. This CDR3 comprises 18 residues. Germline V gene sequence: CDR1 SGHRS, CDR2 YFSETQ. In DNA form, the CDR3 reads TGCGCCAGCAGCTTAGCGGGAGGGCGGCTAGGCTCCTACAATGAGCAGTTCTTC. Protein product: CASSLAGGRLGSYNEQFF. The whole variable domain, filled in from reference TRBV5-1 and TRBJ2-1, reads KAGVTQTPRYLIKTRGQQVTLSCSPISGHRSVSWYQQTPGQGLQFLFEYFSETQRNKGNFPGRFSGRQFSNSRSEMNVSTLELGDSALYLCASSLAGGRLGSYNEQFFGPGTRLTVL.

This clonotype was counted at least ten times. The genes are TRBV27 and TRBJ2-7; D may be TRBD1 (6 bases). Trimming removed 0 bases from V and 2 bases from J, with 14 bases in between. The CDR3 is made up of 16 amino acids. CDR1 and CDR2 (germline): MNHEY, SMNVEV (reference sequence). The CDR3 DNA reads TGTGCCAGCAGTTTATCGTTGACAGGCCTCCCCTACGAGCAGTACTTC. Its translation is CASSLSLTGLPYEQYF.

CDR3 in amino acids: CASSHPGGPTEAFF. CDR3 nucleotide sequence: TGTGCCAGCAGCCACCCCGGGGGGCCCACTGAAGCTTTCTTT. This rearrangement joins TRBV14 to TRBJ1-1; possibly TRBD1 for D (6 bases). V lost 3 bases to trimming and J lost 4 bases, with 12 bases between them. The CDR3 loop spans 14 amino acids. In germline, CDR1 is SGHDN, CDR2 FVKESK.

This clonotype was observed a handful of times. This sequence joins TRBV29-1 and TRBJ2-4; D possibly matches TRBD1 or TRBD2 (5 bases each). The CDR3 spans 15 residues. V was cut by 5 bases and J by 8 bases, with 22 bases left in between. Germline-derived CDR1 and CDR2 are SQVTM and ANQGSEA. The CDR3 bases are TGCAGCGTTAATGACCCCGGGACGGCGGTGGACATTCAGTACTTC. Translating gives CSVNDPGTAVDIQYF.

The chain is built from TRBV19 and TRBJ2-7; D is undetermined. This CDR3 has 15 residues. V was cut by 5 bases and J by 5 bases, with 19 bases left in between. Germline CDR1 reads LNHDA; CDR2 reads SQIVND (reference sequence). CDR3 residues: CASSPPPVGGHEQYF. The DNA of the CDR3 is TGTGCCAGTAGTCCCCCCCCCGTGGGCGGCCACGAGCAGTACTTC.